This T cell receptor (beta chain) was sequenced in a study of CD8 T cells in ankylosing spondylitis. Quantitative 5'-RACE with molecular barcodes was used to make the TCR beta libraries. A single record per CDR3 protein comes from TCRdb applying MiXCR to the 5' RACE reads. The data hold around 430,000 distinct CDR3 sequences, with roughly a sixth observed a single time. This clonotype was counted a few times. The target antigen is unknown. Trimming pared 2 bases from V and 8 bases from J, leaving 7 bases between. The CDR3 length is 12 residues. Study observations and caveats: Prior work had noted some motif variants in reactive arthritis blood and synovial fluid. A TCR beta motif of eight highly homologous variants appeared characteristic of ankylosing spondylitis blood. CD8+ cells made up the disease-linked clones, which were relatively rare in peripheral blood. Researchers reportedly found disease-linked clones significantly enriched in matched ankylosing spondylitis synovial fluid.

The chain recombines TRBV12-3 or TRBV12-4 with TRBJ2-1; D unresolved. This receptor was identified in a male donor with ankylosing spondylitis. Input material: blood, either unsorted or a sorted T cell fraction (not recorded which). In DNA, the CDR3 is TGTGCCAGCAGTTTAATGGGCTATGAGCAGTTCTTC. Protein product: CASSLMGYEQFF.